Sequencing of this TCR beta chain was carried out in a study of shared clonotypes between healthy human individuals. The data were produced by immunoSEQ multiplex PCR, yet TCRdb's version contains in-frame clones alone and is incomplete. Of some 500,000 clones in the sample, around 96% were seen once. Germline values: CDR1 PRHDT, CDR2 FYEKMQ (reference sequence). The CDR3 covers 16 residues. The junction had 5 bases not matched to a gene; V was cut back by 0 bases and J by 0 bases. This clonotype was sampled from a woman in her 30s in good health. J is TRBJ2-7 and V is TRBV13; TRBD2 matches at 7 bases. The specimen was naive CD4+ T cells sorted from blood. The subset here: CD45RA+ positively selected. The CDR3 is CASSLGMRENSYEQYF. The CDR3 nucleotides are TGTGCCAGCAGCTTAGGTATGCGGGAGAACTCCTACGAGCAGTACTTC.